The 20 T cell receptor beta chains in this list originate from one sample, sequenced in a study of OX40 agonist ivuxolimab in advanced cancers. Repertoires were generated with immunoSEQ multiplex PCR, while TCRdb's copy carries only in-frame clones and drops some. Here the sample spans 60,000 to 85,000 clones, approximately 95% being singletons. The sample consisted of CD4+ or CD8+ T cells sorted from blood, taken in a trial of the OX40 agonist ivuxolimab. The receptors stem from an adult with an advanced solid tumor such as melanoma, head and neck, liver or kidney cancer.

This clone was seen a handful of times. The chain employs TRBV5-8 and TRBJ1-1; a weak D match, TRBD1 (5 bases). V lost 2 bases and J 3 bases, leaving 17 bases between the germline ends. This CDR3 has 16 amino acids. The germline V gene encodes CDR1 SGHTS and CDR2 YDEGEE. The CDR3 bases are TGTGCCAGCAGCTTCACCGGGACCCGGCCCGACACTGAAGCTTTCTTT. Translating it yields CASSFTGTRPDTEAFF.

The chain recombines TRBV6-5 with TRBJ1-1; 10 bases line up with TRBD1. CDR1 and CDR2 (germline): MNHEY, SVGAGI. The CDR3 extends over 15 amino acids. With V trimmed by 6 bases and J by 4 bases, 8 bases remained unmatched. The CDR3 region is CASRMTGGLSTEAFF. The CDR3 nucleotides read TGTGCCAGCAGGATGACAGGGGGCTTAAGCACTGAAGCTTTCTTT.

V usage is TRBV27 and J usage is TRBJ1-5, with D perhaps TRBD1 (5 bases). The V end was cut by 3 bases, the J end by 6 bases, with 9 bases between. This CDR3 spans 13 amino acids. Germline V CDR1 and CDR2: MNHEY, SMNVEV (reference sequence). CDR3 nucleotides: TGTGCCAGCAGTTTCCGACAGAGTCAGCCCCAGCATTTT. This translates into CASSFRQSQPQHF.

The chain couples TRBV2 to TRBJ2-3; D might be TRBD2 (6 bases). Trimming cost V 2 bases and J 1 base, with 13 bases left between them. Germline lookup yields CDR1 SNHLY and CDR2 FYNNEI. CDR3 length equals 16 residues. CDR3 region: CASSESLAFGTDTQYF. The CDR3 nucleotides are TGTGCCAGCAGTGAATCTCTAGCGTTCGGCACAGATACGCAGTATTTT.

This clone has more than one count but fewer than ten. The rearrangement uses TRBV5-8 and TRBJ2-7, with D possibly TRBD1 on 6 matching bases. The germline V gene encodes CDR1 SGHTS and CDR2 YDEGEE. There are 13 residues in the CDR3. V shed 4 bases and J shed 3 bases, with 11 bases lying between them. Here the CDR3 reads CASSPTGDYEQYF. The CDR3 nucleotides read TGTGCCAGCAGCCCGACAGGAGACTACGAGCAGTACTTC.

The chain carries TRBV7-2 and TRBJ1-5; D uncertain. Germline V lookup: CDR1 SGHTA, CDR2 FQGNSA. V gave up 1 base and J gave up 0 bases, with 7 bases separating them. The CDR3 sequence is 15 residues long. The CDR3 sequence: CASSLVADSNQPQHF. CDR3 nucleotides: TGTGCCAGCAGCTTAGTGGCGGATAGCAATCAGCCCCAGCATTTT.

The genes are TRBV7-3 and TRBJ2-3; unclear D gene. Between the trimmed V and J ends, which lost 4 bases and 0 bases, there was a span of 8 bases. This CDR3 spans 14 amino acids. Germline V gene data show CDR1 as SGHTA and CDR2 as FQGTGA. CDR3 nucleotides: TGTGCCAGCAGCTCGGTGGGTAGCACAGATACGCAGTATTTT. Encoded protein: CASSSVGSTDTQYF.

This chain connects TRBV19 to TRBJ2-5, with unresolved D. The J call could be wrong; TRBJ2-7 is a better fit for the DNA end. Germline CDR1 reads LNHDA; CDR2 reads SQIVND (reference sequence). The CDR3 consists of 12 residues. CDR3 sequence reads: CATLTPSHEQYF. The CDR3 coding sequence is TGTGCCACCTTAACACCCAGCCACGAGCAGTACTTC.

This chain joins TRBV28 and TRBJ1-4; D is uncertain. This CDR3 contains 11 residues. From germline, CDR1 is MDHEN and CDR2 SYDVKM. V was shortened by 2 bases and J by 8 bases, with 3 bases between the two germline ends. DNA for the CDR3: TGTGCCAGCAGTTTAAAGGAAAAACTGTTTTTT. The encoded protein is CASSLKEKLFF.

The chain recombines TRBV13 with TRBJ2-7; 9 bases fit TRBD2. The germline V gene has CDR1 PRHDT and CDR2 FYEKMQ (reference sequence). The CDR3 is 13 residues long. V was pared by 8 bases and J by 4 bases, with 6 bases of the junction left unmatched. The CDR3 loop is CASSSGVTYEQYF. In nucleotides, the CDR3 is TGTGCCAGCTCTAGCGGGGTTACATACGAGCAGTACTTC.

This chain uses TRBV7-8 with TRBJ1-1; no firm D call. CDR1 is SGHVS, CDR2 FQNEAQ, per germline. The CDR3 consists of 15 residues. Between the trimmed V and J ends, which lost 5 bases and 4 bases, there was a span of 17 bases. CDR3 protein: CASSRVPGRITEAFF. The CDR3 DNA sequence: TGTGCCAGCAGCAGGGTACCAGGTAGAATCACTGAAGCTTTCTTT.

The V and J genes are TRBV6-1 and TRBJ1-2; no definite D call. Germline values: CDR1 MNHNS, CDR2 SASEGT. V gave up 6 bases and J gave up 2 bases, with 13 bases separating them. The CDR3 is made up of 14 amino acids. The CDR3 is CASRSPELNYGYTF. The CDR3 nucleotides read TGTGCCAGCAGATCGCCAGAGCTGAACTATGGCTACACCTTC.

The chain couples TRBV7-2 to TRBJ2-3; 8 positions match TRBD2. V dropped 3 bases and J dropped 5; count of bases not matched to a gene: 16. The CDR3 totals 18 residues. Germline CDR1 is SGHTA and CDR2 is FQGNSA. This chain's CDR3 is CASSFGPGLVGFLDTQYF. CDR3 nucleotide sequence: TGTGCCAGCAGCTTTGGGCCGGGACTAGTCGGCTTTCTAGATACGCAGTATTTT.

The rearrangement uses TRBV6-6 and TRBJ2-3; TRBD2 aligns across 8 bases. Germline V CDR1 and CDR2: MNHNY, SVGAGI (reference sequence). The CDR3 has 15 amino acids. V trimming: 5 bases; J trimming: 2 bases; junction bases outside the gene matches: 6. The CDR3 DNA sequence: TGTGCCAGCAGTACAAGCGGGGGCTACACAGATACGCAGTATTTT. This sequence encodes CASSTSGGYTDTQYF.

This chain connects TRBV6-4 to TRBJ2-1, with 9 bases aligning to TRBD2. The CDR3 is made up of 15 amino acids. Germline V gives CDR1 MRHNA, CDR2 SNTAGT. V trimming: 3 bases; J trimming: 4 bases; junction bases outside the gene matches: 4. This CDR3 is CASSESSGDYNEQFF. The CDR3 bases are TGTGCCAGCAGTGAATCTAGCGGGGATTACAATGAGCAGTTCTTC.

J is TRBJ1-4 and V is TRBV6-5, with D possibly matching TRBD1 (5 bases). CDR1 and CDR2 (germline): MNHEY, SVGAGI. Trimming removed 4 bases from V and 5 bases from J, with 17 bases in between. There are 16 residues in the CDR3. The CDR3 spells CASSSLRGVGNEKLFF. CDR3 coding DNA: TGTGCCAGCAGTTCCCTCCGGGGGGTAGGAAATGAAAAACTGTTTTTT.

V is TRBV10-2 and J is TRBJ2-1, with 10 bases lining up with TRBD2. With V trimmed by 5 bases and J by 4 bases, 20 bases remained unmatched. CDR3 length equals 20 residues. Per germline, CDR1 WSHSY and CDR2 SAAADI. Here the CDR3 DNA reads TGCGCCAGCAGTCCTTCACGTGCTAGCGGGAGTTATCTGGGGTACAATGAGCAGTTCTTC. Its protein is CASSPSRASGSYLGYNEQFF.

The V and J genes are TRBV4-1 and TRBJ2-7; tentatively, D is TRBD1 (5 bases). CDR3 size: 14 residues. In germline, CDR1 is MGHRA, CDR2 YSYEKL. The V end lost 4 bases, the J end lost 7 bases, and 17 bases lay between the germline ends. Written as DNA, the CDR3 is TGCGCCAGCAGCCTTAATAGTAGGGGCGCAGAGCAGTACTTC. Residues: CASSLNSRGAEQYF.

The gene calls are TRBV18 and TRBJ2-5, with TRBD1 matching over 7 bases. J was trimmed by 3 bases and V by 3 bases; bases with no gene match: 1. Germline V gene lookup returns CDR1 KGHSH and CDR2 LQKENI. The CDR3 runs 13 residues. The CDR3 bases are TGTGCCAGCTCACCCGGACAGGAAGAGACCCAGTACTTC. This sequence encodes CASSPGQEETQYF.

The chain employs TRBV5-1 and TRBJ2-1, with D perhaps TRBD2 (6 bases). The V end was cut by 4 bases, the J end by 0 bases, with 11 bases between. Germline values: CDR1 SGHRS, CDR2 YFSETQ. CDR3 size: 15 residues. Written as DNA, the CDR3 is TGCGCCAGCAGCGAGGACGGGAGCTCCTACAATGAGCAGTTCTTC. It specifies CASSEDGSSYNEQFF.